Included here is one TCR beta chain sequence, with context. Expressed TCRB transcripts were sequenced because the isolated RNA had all been reverse transcribed beforehand. Mean read depth for naive, central memory and regulatory T cell samples was a few million reads. Clones were sequenced by immunoSEQ multiplex PCR, and TCRdb holds only the in-frame ones, with some missing. The table shows about 340,000 clones, with roughly 8% occurring only once. These data are taken from a study of beta chain features in type 1 diabetes. For the study at large: Approximately 100 million sorted cells were examined across all samples.

This CDR3 comprises 15 residues. Unmatched junction bases numbered 5, after V lost 5 bases and J lost 2 bases. Germline lookup yields CDR1 SGHTA and CDR2 FQGNSA. By way of CD45RO/CCR7/CD25/CD127/CD95/CD27, the CD4+ regulatory, stem cell-like memory, central memory and naive cells were sorted. The sequence derives from a woman between 18 and 29 years old in good health. The genes are TRBV7-2 and TRBJ1-5, with 8 bases aligning to TRBD1. The sequencing sample was made of central memory CD4+ T cells from blood. CDR3: CASSPQGAGNQPQHF. The CDR3 DNA is TGTGCCAGCAGCCCTCAGGGGGCTGGCAATCAGCCCCAGCATTTT.